This TCR beta chain derives from a study of spatial heterogeneity in lung cancer. Points from the study as a whole: Tracking of tumor mutation counts was seen in expanded intratumoral alpha and beta TCR counts. The recorded estimate of tumor T cell coverage is 6% to 9% for alpha chains and about 13% for beta chains.

The library protocol tagged each TCR cDNA with a unique molecular identifier. TCRdb ran MiXCR on the 5' RACE reads and lists one entry per CDR3 protein. The sample has 2,700 or so distinct CDR3 sequences; 6.5% to 9.5% are singletons. Time point described: sample taken at primary tumor resection. Whole RNA obtained from tumor, nontumor lung or frozen PBMC underwent sequencing without sorting. This CDR3 has 15 amino acids. V lost 0 bases, J lost 1 base, and 9 bases lay in between. Germline V gene lookup returns CDR1 KGHSH and CDR2 LQKENI. This clonotype is termed medium-sized. Its antigen is as yet unknown.

J is TRBJ1-1 and V is TRBV18; D uncertain. Sample: lung tumor tissue, taken at surgery. The clonotype originates from a male donor with early-stage non-small cell lung cancer. In DNA, the CDR3 is TGTGCCAGCTCACCACCGGTGGTGGGGAACACTGAAGCTTTCTTT. Its protein is CASSPPVVGNTEAFF.